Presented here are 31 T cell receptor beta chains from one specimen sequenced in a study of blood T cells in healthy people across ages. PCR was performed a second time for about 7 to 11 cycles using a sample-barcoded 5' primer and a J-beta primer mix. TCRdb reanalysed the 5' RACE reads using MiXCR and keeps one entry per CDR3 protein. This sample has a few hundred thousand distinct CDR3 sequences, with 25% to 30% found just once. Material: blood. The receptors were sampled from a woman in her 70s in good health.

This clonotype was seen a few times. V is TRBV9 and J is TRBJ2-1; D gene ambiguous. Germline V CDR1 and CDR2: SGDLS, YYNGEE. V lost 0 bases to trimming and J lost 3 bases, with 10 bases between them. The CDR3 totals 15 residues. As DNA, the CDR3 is TGTGCCAGCAGCGTAGGGATTGATAACTACAATGAGCAGTTCTTC. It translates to CASSVGIDNYNEQFF.

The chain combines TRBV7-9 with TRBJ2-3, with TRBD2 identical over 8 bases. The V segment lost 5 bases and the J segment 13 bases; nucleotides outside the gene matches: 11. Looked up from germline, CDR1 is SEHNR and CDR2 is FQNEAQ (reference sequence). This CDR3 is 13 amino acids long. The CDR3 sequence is CASSPGDGGAKYF. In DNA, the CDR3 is TGTGCCAGCAGCCCTGGGGACGGGGGGGCCAAGTATTTT.

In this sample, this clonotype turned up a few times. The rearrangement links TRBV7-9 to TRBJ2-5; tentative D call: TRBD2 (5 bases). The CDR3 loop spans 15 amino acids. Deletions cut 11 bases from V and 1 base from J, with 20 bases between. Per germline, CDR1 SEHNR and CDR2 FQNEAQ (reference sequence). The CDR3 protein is CAGQSLTGTQETQYF. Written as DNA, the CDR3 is TGTGCCGGCCAAAGTCTAACGGGAACCCAAGAGACCCAGTACTTC.

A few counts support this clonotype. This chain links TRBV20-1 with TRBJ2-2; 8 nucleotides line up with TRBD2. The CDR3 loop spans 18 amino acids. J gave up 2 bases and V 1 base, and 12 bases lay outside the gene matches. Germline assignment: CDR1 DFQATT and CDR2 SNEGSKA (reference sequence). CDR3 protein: CSARVGTSSSRNTGELFF. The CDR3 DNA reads TGCAGTGCTAGAGTGGGGACTAGTTCTTCGCGAAACACCGGGGAGCTGTTTTTT.

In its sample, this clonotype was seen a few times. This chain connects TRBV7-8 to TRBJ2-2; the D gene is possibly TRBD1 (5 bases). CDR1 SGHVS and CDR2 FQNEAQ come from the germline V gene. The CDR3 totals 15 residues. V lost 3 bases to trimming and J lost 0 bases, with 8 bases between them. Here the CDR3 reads CASSFGAANTGELFF. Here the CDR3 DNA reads TGTGCCAGCAGCTTTGGGGCGGCGAACACCGGGGAGCTGTTTTTT.

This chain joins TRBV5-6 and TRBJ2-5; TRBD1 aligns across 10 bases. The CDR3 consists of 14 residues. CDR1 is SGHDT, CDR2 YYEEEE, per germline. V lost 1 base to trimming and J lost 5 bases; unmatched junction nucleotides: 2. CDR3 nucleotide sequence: TGTGCCAGCAGCTTGTTGGACAGGGGGGAGACCCAGTACTTC. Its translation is CASSLLDRGETQYF.

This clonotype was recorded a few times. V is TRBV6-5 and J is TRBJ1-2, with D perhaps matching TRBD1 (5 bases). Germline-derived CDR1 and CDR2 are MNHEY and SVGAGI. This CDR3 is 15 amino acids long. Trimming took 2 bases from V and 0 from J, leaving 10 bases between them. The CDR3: CASSYEWGANYGYTF. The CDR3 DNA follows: TGTGCCAGCAGTTACGAGTGGGGCGCTAACTATGGCTACACCTTC.

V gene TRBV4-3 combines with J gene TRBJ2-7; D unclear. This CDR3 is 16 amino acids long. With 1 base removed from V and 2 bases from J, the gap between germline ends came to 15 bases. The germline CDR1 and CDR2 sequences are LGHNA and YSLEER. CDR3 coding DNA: TGCGCCAGCAGCCAAGTTGCGTCCGGAACGACCTACGAGCAGTACTTC. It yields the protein CASSQVASGTTYEQYF.

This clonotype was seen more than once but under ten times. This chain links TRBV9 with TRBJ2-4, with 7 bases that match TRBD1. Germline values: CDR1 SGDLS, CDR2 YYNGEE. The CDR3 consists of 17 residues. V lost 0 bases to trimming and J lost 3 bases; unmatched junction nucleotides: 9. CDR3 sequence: CASSVAPGTVNKNIQYF. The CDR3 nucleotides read TGTGCCAGCAGCGTAGCTCCCGGGACAGTTAACAAAAACATTCAGTACTTC. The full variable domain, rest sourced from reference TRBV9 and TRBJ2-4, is DSGVTQTPKHLITATGQRVTLRCSPRSGDLSVYWYQQSLDQGLQFLIQYYNGEERAKGNILERFSAQQFPDLHSELNLSSLELGDSALYFCASSVAPGTVNKNIQYFGAGTRLSVL.

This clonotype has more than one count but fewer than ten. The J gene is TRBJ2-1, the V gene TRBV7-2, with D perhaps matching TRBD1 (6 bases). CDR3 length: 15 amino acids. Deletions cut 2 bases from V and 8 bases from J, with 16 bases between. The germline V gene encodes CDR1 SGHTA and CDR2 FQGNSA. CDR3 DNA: TGTGCCAGCAGCTTAAGTAGCTGGGGGCCGCATGAGCAGTTCTTC. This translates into CASSLSSWGPHEQFF.

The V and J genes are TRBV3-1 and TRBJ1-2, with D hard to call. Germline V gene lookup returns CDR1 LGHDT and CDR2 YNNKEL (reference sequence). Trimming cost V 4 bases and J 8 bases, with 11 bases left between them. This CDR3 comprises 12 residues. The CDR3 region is CASSLAQGGYTF. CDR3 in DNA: TGTGCCAGCAGCCTCGCTCAAGGCGGCTACACCTTC.

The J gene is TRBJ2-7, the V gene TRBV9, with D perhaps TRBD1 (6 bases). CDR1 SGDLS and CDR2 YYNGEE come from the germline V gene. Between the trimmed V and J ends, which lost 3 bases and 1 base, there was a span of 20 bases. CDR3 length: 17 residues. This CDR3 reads CASSGEPGTTASYEQYF. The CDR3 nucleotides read TGTGCCAGCAGCGGAGAGCCAGGGACAACCGCATCCTACGAGCAGTACTTC.

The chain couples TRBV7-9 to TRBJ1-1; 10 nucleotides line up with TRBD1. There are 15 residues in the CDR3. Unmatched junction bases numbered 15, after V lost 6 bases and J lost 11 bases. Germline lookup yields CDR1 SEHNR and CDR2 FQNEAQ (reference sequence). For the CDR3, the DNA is TGTGCCAGCAGTTCCTCGGGACAGGGGCCCTCGGCGGCTTTCTTT. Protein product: CASSSSGQGPSAAFF.

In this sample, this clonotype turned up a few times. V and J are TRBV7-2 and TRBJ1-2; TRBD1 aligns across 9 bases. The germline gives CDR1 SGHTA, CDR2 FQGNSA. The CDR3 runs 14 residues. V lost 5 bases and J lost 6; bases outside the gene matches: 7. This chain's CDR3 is CASSPSWTGDGYTF. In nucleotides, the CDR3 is TGTGCCAGCAGCCCTTCCTGGACAGGGGATGGCTACACCTTC.

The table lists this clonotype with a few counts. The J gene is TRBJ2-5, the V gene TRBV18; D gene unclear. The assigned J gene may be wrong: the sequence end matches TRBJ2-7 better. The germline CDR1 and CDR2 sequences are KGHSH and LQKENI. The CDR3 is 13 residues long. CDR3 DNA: TGTGCCAGCTCACCGCGGAATAGTTACGAGCAGTACTTC. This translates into CASSPRNSYEQYF.

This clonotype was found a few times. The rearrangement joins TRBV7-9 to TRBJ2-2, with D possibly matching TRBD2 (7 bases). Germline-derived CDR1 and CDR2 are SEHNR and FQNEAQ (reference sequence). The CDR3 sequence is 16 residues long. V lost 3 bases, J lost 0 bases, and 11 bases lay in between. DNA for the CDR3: TGTGCCAGCAGCTTTGGGGGGGCCGCGAACACCGGGGAGCTGTTTTTT. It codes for CASSFGGAANTGELFF.

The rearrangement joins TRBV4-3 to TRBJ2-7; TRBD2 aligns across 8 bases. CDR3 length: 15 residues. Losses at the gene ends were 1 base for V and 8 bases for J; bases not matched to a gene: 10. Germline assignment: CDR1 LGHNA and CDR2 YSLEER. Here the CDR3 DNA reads TGCGCCAGCAGCCAAGGTACCGGGGGGGCGTTCCAGCAGTACTTC. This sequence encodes CASSQGTGGAFQQYF.

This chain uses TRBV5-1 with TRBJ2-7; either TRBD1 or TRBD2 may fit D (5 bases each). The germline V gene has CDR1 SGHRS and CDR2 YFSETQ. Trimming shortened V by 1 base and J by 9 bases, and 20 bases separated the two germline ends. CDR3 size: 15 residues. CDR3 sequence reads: CASSLLIGRDHGQYF. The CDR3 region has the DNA TGCGCCAGCAGCTTGTTGATCGGCAGGGACCACGGGCAGTACTTC.

CDR3 nucleotides: TGTGCCAGCGGACCCAAACCGAGGGAGGGCCCAGAGACCCAGTACTTC. Amino acid sequence: CASGPKPREGPETQYF. The chain uses TRBV11-3 and TRBJ2-5, with 7 bases that match TRBD2. Trimming cost V 8 bases and J 4 bases; bases outside gene matches: 16. CDR1 is SGHNT, CDR2 YENEEA, per germline. This CDR3 contains 16 residues.

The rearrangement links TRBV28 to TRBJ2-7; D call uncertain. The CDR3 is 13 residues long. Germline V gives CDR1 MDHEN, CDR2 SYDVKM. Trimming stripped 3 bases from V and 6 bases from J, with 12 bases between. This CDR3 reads CASSFGGLREQYF. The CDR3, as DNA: TGTGCCAGCAGTTTTGGTGGGTTGCGCGAGCAGTACTTC.

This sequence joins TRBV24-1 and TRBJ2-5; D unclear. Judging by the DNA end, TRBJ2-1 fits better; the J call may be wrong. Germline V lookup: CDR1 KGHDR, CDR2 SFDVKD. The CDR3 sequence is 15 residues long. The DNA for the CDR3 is TGTGCCACCAGTGACCCTCAGGTGGGGTCGGATGAGCAGTTCTTC. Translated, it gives CATSDPQVGSDEQFF.

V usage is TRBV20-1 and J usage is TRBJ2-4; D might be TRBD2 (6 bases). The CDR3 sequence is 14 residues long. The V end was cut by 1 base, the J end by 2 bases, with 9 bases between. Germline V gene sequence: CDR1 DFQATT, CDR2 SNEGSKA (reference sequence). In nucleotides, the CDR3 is TGCAGTGCTAGAGGGGGAGGACCCAAAAACATTCAGTACTTC. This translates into CSARGGGPKNIQYF.

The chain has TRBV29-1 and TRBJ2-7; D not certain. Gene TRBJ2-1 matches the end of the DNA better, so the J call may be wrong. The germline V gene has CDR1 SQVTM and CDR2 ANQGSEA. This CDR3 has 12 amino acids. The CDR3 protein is CSPGWVDNEQFF. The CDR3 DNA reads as TGCAGCCCCGGGTGGGTGGACAATGAGCAGTTCTTC.

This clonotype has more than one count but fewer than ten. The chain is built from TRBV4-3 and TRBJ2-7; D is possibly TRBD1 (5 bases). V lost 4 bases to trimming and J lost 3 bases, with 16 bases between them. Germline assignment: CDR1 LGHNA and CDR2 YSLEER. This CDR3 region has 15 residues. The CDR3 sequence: CASSRETAGNYEQYF. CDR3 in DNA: TGCGCCAGCAGCCGAGAGACCGCAGGGAACTACGAGCAGTACTTC.

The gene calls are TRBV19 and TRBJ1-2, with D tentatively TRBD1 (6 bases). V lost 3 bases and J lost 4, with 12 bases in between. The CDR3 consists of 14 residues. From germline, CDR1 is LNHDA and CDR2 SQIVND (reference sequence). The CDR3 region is CASSIDRTIYGYTF. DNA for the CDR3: TGTGCCAGTAGTATCGACAGGACCATCTATGGCTACACCTTC.

In DNA, the CDR3 is TGCGCCAGCAGTGGTTCAGCGGTCACTGAAGCTTTCTTT. Residues: CASSGSAVTEAFF. The V and J genes are TRBV10-1 and TRBJ1-1; D is unclear. The germline gives CDR1 WNHNN, CDR2 SYGVQD (reference sequence). V lost 4 bases, J lost 4 bases, and 10 bases lay in between. The CDR3 sequence is 13 residues long.

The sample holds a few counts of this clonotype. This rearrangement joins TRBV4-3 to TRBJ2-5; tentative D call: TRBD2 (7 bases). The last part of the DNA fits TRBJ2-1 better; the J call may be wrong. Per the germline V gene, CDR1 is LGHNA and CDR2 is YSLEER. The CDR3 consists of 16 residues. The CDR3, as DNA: TGCGCCAGCAGCCAAGAGCCGAGGGGGGGCCTTATTGAGCAGTTCTTC. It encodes CASSQEPRGGLIEQFF.

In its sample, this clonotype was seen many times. CDR3 amino acids: CSVPVQGNYGYTF. Here the CDR3 DNA reads TGCAGCGTCCCCGTACAGGGGAACTATGGCTACACCTTC. This rearrangement joins TRBV29-1 to TRBJ1-2, with TRBD1 identical over 7 bases. With V trimmed by 6 bases and J by 2 bases, 6 bases remained unmatched. The CDR3 spans 13 residues. CDR1 SQVTM and CDR2 ANQGSEA come from the germline V gene.

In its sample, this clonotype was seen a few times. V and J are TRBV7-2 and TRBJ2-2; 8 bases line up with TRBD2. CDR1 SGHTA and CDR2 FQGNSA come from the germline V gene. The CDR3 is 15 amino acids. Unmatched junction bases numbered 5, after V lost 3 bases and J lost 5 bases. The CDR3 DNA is TGTGCCAGCAGCTTCAGCGGGGGCGCGACCGGGGAGCTGTTTTTT. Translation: CASSFSGGATGELFF.

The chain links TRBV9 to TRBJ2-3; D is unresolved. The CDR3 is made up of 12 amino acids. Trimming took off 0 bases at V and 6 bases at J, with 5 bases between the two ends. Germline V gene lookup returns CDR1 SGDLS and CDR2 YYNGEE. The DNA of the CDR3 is TGTGCCAGCAGCGTAGTGGGGGATACGCAGTATTTT. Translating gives CASSVVGDTQYF.

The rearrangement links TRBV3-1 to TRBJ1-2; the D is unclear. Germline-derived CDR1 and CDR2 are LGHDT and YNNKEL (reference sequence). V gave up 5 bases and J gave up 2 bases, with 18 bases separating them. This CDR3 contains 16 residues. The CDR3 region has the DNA TGTGCCAGCAGCGAGTTCCAGGAACCAAAAAACTATGGCTACACCTTC. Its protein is CASSEFQEPKNYGYTF.